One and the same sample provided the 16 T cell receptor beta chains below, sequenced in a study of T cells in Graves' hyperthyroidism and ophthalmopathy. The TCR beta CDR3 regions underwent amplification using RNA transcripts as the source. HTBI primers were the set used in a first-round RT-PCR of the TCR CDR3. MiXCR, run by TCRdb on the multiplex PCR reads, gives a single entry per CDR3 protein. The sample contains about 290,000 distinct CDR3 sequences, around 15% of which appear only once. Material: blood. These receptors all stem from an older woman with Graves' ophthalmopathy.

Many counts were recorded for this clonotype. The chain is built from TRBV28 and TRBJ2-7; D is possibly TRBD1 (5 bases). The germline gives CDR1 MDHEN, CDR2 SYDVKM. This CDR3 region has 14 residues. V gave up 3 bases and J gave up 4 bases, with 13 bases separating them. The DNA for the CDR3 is TGTGCCAGCAGTTTGGGGCAGACCCCTTACGAGCAGTACTTC. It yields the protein CASSLGQTPYEQYF.

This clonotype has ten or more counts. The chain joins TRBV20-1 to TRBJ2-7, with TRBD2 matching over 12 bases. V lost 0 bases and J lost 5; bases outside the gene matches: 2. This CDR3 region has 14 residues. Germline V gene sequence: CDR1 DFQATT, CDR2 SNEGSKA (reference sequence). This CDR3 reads CSARETSGSHEQYF. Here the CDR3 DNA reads TGCAGTGCTAGAGAGACTAGCGGGAGCCACGAGCAGTACTTC.

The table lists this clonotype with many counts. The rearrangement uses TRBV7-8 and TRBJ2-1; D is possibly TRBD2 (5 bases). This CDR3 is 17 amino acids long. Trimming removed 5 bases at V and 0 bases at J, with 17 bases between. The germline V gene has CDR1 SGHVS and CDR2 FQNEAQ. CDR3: CASSPLGGPSSYNEQFF. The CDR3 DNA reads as TGTGCCAGCAGCCCCCTAGGAGGCCCTAGCTCCTACAATGAGCAGTTCTTC.

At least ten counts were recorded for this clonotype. The CDR3 DNA sequence: TGTGCCAGCAGTAGAGCCGGAGGGGCGGATTCACCCCTCCACTTT. Residues: CASSRAGGADSPLHF. V and J are TRBV28 and TRBJ1-6; tentatively, D is TRBD1 (5 bases). Germline loops: CDR1 MDHEN, CDR2 SYDVKM. The CDR3 runs to 15 residues. Deletions cut 5 bases from V and 8 bases from J, with 16 bases between.

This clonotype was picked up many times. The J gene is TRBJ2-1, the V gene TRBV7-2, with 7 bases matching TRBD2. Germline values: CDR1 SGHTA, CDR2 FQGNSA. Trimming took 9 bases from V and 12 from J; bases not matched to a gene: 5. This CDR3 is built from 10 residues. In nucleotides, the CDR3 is TGTGCCAGTGGGAGGGAGGGGCAGTTCTTC. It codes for CASGREGQFF.

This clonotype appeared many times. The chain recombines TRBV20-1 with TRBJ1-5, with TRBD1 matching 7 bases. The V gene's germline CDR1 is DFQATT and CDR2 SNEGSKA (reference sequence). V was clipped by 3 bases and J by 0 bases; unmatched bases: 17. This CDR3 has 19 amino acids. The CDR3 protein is CSASSRGTLGGSSNQPQHF. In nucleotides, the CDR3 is TGCAGTGCTAGTTCGCGTGGGACACTAGGGGGCTCTAGCAATCAGCCCCAGCATTTT.

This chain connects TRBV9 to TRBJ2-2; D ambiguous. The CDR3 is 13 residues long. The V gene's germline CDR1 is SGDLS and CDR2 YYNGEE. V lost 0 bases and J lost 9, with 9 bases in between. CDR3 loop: CASSVATDRELFF. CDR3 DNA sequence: TGTGCCAGCAGCGTAGCTACCGACAGGGAGCTGTTTTTT.

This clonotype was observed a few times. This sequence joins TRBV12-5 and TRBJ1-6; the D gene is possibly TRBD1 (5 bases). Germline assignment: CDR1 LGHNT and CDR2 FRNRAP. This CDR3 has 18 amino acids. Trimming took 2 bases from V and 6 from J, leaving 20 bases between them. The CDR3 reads CASGLPPGQYPVNSPLHF. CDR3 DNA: TGTGCTAGTGGTTTGCCTCCTGGACAATATCCCGTTAATTCACCCCTCCACTTT.

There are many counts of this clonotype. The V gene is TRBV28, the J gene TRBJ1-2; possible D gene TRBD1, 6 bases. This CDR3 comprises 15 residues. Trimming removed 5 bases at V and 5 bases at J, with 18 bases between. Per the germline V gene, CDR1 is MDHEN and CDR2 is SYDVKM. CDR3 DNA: TGTGCCAGCAGTCCACCCGCGGGGGCGAGATATGGCTACACCTTC. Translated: CASSPPAGARYGYTF.

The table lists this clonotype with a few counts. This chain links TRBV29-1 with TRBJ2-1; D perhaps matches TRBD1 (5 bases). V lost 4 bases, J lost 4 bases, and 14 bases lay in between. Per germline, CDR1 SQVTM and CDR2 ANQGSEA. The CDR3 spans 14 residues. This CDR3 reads CSVVLDTPYNEQFF. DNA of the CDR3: TGCAGCGTTGTACTGGACACTCCTTACAATGAGCAGTTCTTC.

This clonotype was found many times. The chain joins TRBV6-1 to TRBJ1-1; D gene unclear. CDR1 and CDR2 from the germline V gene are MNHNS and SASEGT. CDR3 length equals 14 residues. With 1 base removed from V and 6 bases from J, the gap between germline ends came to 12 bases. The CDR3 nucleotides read TGTGCCAGCAGTGAAGGCAGAAGAACCCCTGAAGCTTTCTTT. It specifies CASSEGRRTPEAFF.

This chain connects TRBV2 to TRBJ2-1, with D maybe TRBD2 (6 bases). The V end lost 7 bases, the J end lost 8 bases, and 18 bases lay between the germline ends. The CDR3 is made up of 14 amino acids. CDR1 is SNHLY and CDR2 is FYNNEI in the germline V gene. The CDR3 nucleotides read TGTGCCAGCAAGCAGGCGGGACGGTGGGATGAGCAGTTCTTC. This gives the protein CASKQAGRWDEQFF.

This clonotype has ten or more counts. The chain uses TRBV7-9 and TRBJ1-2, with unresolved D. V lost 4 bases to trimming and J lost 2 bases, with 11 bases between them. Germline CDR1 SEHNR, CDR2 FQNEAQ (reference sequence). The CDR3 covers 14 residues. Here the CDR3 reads CASSSSTPNYGYTF. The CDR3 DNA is TGTGCCAGCAGCTCGTCGACTCCCAACTATGGCTACACCTTC.

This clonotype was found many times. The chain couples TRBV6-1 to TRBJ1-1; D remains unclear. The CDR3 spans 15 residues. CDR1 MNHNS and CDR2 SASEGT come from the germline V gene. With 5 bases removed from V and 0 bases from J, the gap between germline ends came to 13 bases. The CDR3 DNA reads TGTGCCAGCAGTTATTCCCGCGTGATGAACACTGAAGCTTTCTTT. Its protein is CASSYSRVMNTEAFF.

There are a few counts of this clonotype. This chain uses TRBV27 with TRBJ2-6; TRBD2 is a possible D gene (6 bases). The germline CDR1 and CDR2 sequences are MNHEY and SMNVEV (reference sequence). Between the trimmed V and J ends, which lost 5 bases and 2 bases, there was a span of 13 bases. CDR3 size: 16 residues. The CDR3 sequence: CASSPSGVPGANVLTF. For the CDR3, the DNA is TGTGCCAGCAGTCCCTCGGGGGTTCCTGGGGCCAACGTCCTGACTTTC. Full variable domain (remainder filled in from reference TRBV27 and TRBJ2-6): EAQVTQNPRYLITVTGKKLTVTCSQNMNHEYMSWYRQDPGLGLRQIYYSMNVEVTDKGDVPEGYKVSRKEKRNFPLILESPSPNQTSLYFCASSPSGVPGANVLTFGAGSRLTVL.

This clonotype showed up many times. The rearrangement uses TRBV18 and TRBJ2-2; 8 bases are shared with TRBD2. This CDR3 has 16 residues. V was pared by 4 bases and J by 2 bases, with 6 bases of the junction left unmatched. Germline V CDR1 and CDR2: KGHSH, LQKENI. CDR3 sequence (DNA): TGTGCCAGCTCACTTTTTAGCGGGACCAACACCGGGGAGCTGTTTTTT. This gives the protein CASSLFSGTNTGELFF. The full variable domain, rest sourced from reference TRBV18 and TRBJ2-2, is NAGVMQNPRHLVRRRGQEARLRCSPMKGHSHVYWYRQLPEEGLKFMVYLQKENIIDESGMPKERFSAEFPKEGPSILRIQQVVRGDSAAYFCASSLFSGTNTGELFFGEGSRLTVL.